This TCR beta chain was documented in a study of shared clonotypes between healthy human individuals. In the study's own analysis: Without quality scores, immunoSEQ junctional reads could not be filtered like full-length reads. The assay was immunoSEQ multiplex PCR, and TCRdb's table has in-frame clones only and misses some. V and J calls plus clone size are reproduced from that table; the DNA served to infer D and trimming. There are some 2,500,000 clones in the sample; approximately 94% occur only once, and around 0.37% lies in the top ten. This clone appeared once. As yet, its antigen is unknown. Germline CDR1 SGHRS, CDR2 YFSETQ. The ends lost 0 bases at V and 2 bases at J; junction bases unmatched: 3. The CDR3 has 16 amino acids. Study-wide points: Memory subsets generally showed smaller estimated richness than naive subsets did.

The chain has TRBV5-1 and TRBJ2-1; 9 bases are shared with TRBD1. This TCR was sampled from a young man in good health. Some clones in this sample may be carry-over from other donors' samples. Sequences were obtained from naive CD4+ T cells from PBMCs. The subset was: CD45RA+ positively selected. The DNA of the CDR3 is TGCGCCAGCAGCTTGGCCAACAGGGGGCCCTACAATGAGCAGTTCTTC. Encoded protein: CASSLANRGPYNEQFF.